This is a list of T cell receptor beta chains from one sample in a study of low-dose radiotherapy and immunotherapy resistance in tumors. TCRdb itself ran the reads through MiXCR, one entry per CDR3 protein. Of tens of thousands of distinct CDR3 sequences in the sample, 15% to 20% were seen once. Here the sequenced sample was PBMCs, taken before treatment. The origin of the receptors is a male donor with prostate cancer. Both conserved end residues are part of each CDR3. The D gene is left open where the match is weak. Clone size is given for some rows only: seen once, a few or many times, or a class if the clone is expanded.

d_gene: .
v_gene: TRBV7-8
j_gene: TRBJ2-1
abundance: many
CDR3nt: TGTGCCAGCAGCTTCCAGACAGGAGCCTACAATGAGCAGTTCTTC
CDR3aa: CASSFQTGAYNEQFF

d_gene: TRBD2
v_gene: TRBV7-9
j_gene: TRBJ2-1
abundance: many
CDR3nt: TGTGCCAGCAGCCCGGGGAGGGCCGCCTACAATGAGCAGTTCTTC
CDR3aa: CASSPGRAAYNEQFF

d_gene: TRBD1
v_gene: TRBV24-1
j_gene: TRBJ2-7
abundance: many
CDR3nt: TGTGCCACCAGTTATCTTAAACCGACGGGACAGGAGACCTACGAGCAGTACTTC
CDR3aa: CATSYLKPTGQETYEQYF

d_gene: TRBD2
v_gene: TRBV20-1
j_gene: TRBJ2-7
abundance: .
CDR3nt: TGCAGTGCCCACCGACTAGCGGGTGAAACCTACGAGCAGTACTTC
CDR3aa: CSAHRLAGETYEQYF

d_gene: .
v_gene: TRBV4-3
j_gene: TRBJ2-1
abundance: .
CDR3nt: TGCGCCAGCAGCCAAGAGGGGCCCTACAATGAGCAGTTCTTC
CDR3aa: CASSQEGPYNEQFF

d_gene: TRBD1
v_gene: TRBV7-9
j_gene: TRBJ1-2
abundance: many
CDR3nt: TGTGCCAGCAGCGGACAGGGGTACTATGGCTACACCTTC
CDR3aa: CASSGQGYYGYTF

d_gene: TRBD1
v_gene: TRBV19
j_gene: TRBJ1-2
abundance: many
CDR3nt: TGTGCCAGTATTCCAAGGGACAGGGTGTTCTATGGCTACACCTTC
CDR3aa: CASIPRDRVFYGYTF

d_gene: .
v_gene: TRBV28
j_gene: TRBJ1-1
abundance: many
CDR3nt: TGTGCCAGCAGTTTCAGATACACTGAAGCTTTCTTT
CDR3aa: CASSFRYTEAFF

d_gene: .
v_gene: TRBV6-5
j_gene: TRBJ1-2
abundance: many
CDR3nt: TGTGCCAGCACCTCAGGGATTGGCTACACCTTC
CDR3aa: CASTSGIGYTF

d_gene: TRBD1
v_gene: TRBV6-2/TRBV6-3
j_gene: TRBJ2-7
abundance: many
CDR3nt: TGTGCCAGCACCAAGGGACAGGGGAGTGGGACCCGCTCCTACGAGCAGTACTTC
CDR3aa: CASTKGQGSGTRSYEQYF

d_gene: .
v_gene: TRBV13
j_gene: TRBJ2-1
abundance: many
CDR3nt: TGTGCCAGCAGTGAAATTACAGGGTACTACAATGAGCAGTTCTTC
CDR3aa: CASSEITGYYNEQFF

d_gene: .
v_gene: TRBV19
j_gene: TRBJ2-2
abundance: .
CDR3nt: .
CDR3aa: CASSIHGNTGELFFFFF

d_gene: .
v_gene: TRBV6-5
j_gene: TRBJ2-3
abundance: many
CDR3nt: TGTGCCAGCAGACCAGCGGGCCGGATGGGCACAGATACGCAGTATTTT
CDR3aa: CASRPAGRMGTDTQYF

d_gene: .
v_gene: TRBV12-3/TRBV12-4
j_gene: TRBJ1-1
abundance: many
CDR3nt: TGTGCCAGCAGTGAGGGGATGAACACTGAAGCTTTCTTT
CDR3aa: CASSEGMNTEAFF

d_gene: .
v_gene: TRBV6-6
j_gene: TRBJ1-5
abundance: many
CDR3nt: TGTGCCAGCAGTTATCAGTCCGCTGGCAATCAGCCCCAGCATTTT
CDR3aa: CASSYQSAGNQPQHF

d_gene: .
v_gene: TRBV4-2
j_gene: TRBJ2-2
abundance: many
CDR3nt: TGTGCCAGCAGCCGTGCTGGTCGGAGGGACGGGGAGCTGTTTTTT
CDR3aa: CASSRAGRRDGELFF

d_gene: .
v_gene: TRBV24-1
j_gene: TRBJ2-2
abundance: many
CDR3nt: TGTGCCACCAGTGACAGGACACTATCAAGCACTAACACCGGGGAGCTGTTTTTT
CDR3aa: CATSDRTLSSTNTGELFF

d_gene: TRBD2
v_gene: TRBV20-1
j_gene: TRBJ2-5
abundance: many
CDR3nt: TGCAGTGCCGAAACTAGGACTAGCCCTTACCTCCAAGAGACCCAGTACTTC
CDR3aa: CSAETRTSPYLQETQYF

d_gene: .
v_gene: TRBV27
j_gene: TRBJ2-3
abundance: once
CDR3nt: TGTGCCAGCAGTCCGAACCCAGGGGGGGGACAGCGGGATACGCAGTATTTT
CDR3aa: CASSPNPGGGQRDTQYF

d_gene: .
v_gene: TRBV20-1
j_gene: TRBJ2-7
abundance: many
CDR3nt: TGCAGTGCTAGACCCCGGACCAGCTCCTACGAGCAGTACTTC
CDR3aa: CSARPRTSSYEQYF

d_gene: .
v_gene: TRBV7-9
j_gene: TRBJ1-4
abundance: .
CDR3nt: TGTGCCAGCAGCCACAATTTTGGACAGTTTAATGAAAAACTGTTTTTT
CDR3aa: CASSHNFGQFNEKLFF

d_gene: .
v_gene: TRBV6-5
j_gene: TRBJ1-3
abundance: many
CDR3nt: TGTGCCAGCAGTTACTCTTGGAGTGACTCTGGAAACACCATATATTTT
CDR3aa: CASSYSWSDSGNTIYF

d_gene: .
v_gene: TRBV30
j_gene: TRBJ1-6
abundance: many
CDR3nt: TGTGCCTGGAGTGTAGTGCAGGGGTTCCTCCACTTT
CDR3aa: CAWSVVQGFLHF

d_gene: TRBD2
v_gene: TRBV7-3
j_gene: TRBJ2-7
abundance: many
CDR3nt: TGTGCCAGCAGCTTACGCCCCGGGACTAGCGGGGACAAGGGGGAGCAGTACTTC
CDR3aa: CASSLRPGTSGDKGEQYF

d_gene: .
v_gene: TRBV6-6
j_gene: TRBJ1-3
abundance: many
CDR3nt: TGTGCCAGCAGGCCCGGGACGGGCTCTGGAAACACCATATATTTT
CDR3aa: CASRPGTGSGNTIYF

d_gene: TRBD1
v_gene: TRBV9
j_gene: TRBJ1-5
abundance: once
CDR3nt: TGTGCCAGCAGCCCGACAGGGGTTAGCAATCAGCCCCAGCATTTT
CDR3aa: CASSPTGVSNQPQHF

d_gene: .
v_gene: TRBV20-1
j_gene: TRBJ2-5
abundance: many
CDR3nt: TGCAGTGCGAGACAGGGGAGAGCGGGGGGTCAAGAGACCCAGTACTTC
CDR3aa: CSARQGRAGGQETQYF

d_gene: TRBD2
v_gene: TRBV25-1
j_gene: TRBJ2-5
abundance: many
CDR3nt: TGTGCCAGCAGTTCCCCCTGGGGGGGGGGTGAGACCCAGTACTTC
CDR3aa: CASSSPWGGGETQYF

d_gene: .
v_gene: TRBV19
j_gene: TRBJ2-1
abundance: many
CDR3nt: TGTGCCAGTAGGGGCCGGGACTTCTACAATGAGCAGTTCTTC
CDR3aa: CASRGRDFYNEQFF

d_gene: TRBD1
v_gene: TRBV7-2
j_gene: TRBJ2-7
abundance: many
CDR3nt: TGTGCCAGCAGCTATAGACAGGGGGCTGCCATCGAGCAGTACTTC
CDR3aa: CASSYRQGAAIEQYF

d_gene: .
v_gene: TRBV30
j_gene: TRBJ1-1
abundance: many
CDR3nt: TGTGCCTGGGCAAACCTGAACACTGAAGCTTTCTTT
CDR3aa: CAWANLNTEAFF